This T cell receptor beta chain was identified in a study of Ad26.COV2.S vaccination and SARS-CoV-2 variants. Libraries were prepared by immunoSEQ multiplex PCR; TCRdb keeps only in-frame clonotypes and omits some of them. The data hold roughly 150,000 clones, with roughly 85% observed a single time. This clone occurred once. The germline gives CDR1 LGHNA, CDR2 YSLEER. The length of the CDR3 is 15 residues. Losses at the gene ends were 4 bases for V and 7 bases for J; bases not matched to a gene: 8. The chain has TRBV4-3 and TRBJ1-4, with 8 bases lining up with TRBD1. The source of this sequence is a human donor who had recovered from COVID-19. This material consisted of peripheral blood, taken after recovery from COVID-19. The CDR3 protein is CASSRGGQGGEKLFF. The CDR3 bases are TGCGCCAGCAGCCGGGGAGGACAGGGAGGTGAAAAACTGTTTTTT.